These 5 T cell receptor beta chains were sequenced from one sample in a study of cytomegalovirus exposure and HLA in healthy donors. Primers for the PCR totalled 60 Vbeta and 13 Jbeta. Clones were read by immunoSEQ multiplex PCR, and TCRdb kept only the in-frame ones, dropping some. The table has tens of thousands of clones, more than 75% seen once. The material sequenced was PBMCs. The receptors derive from a man aged 25-45 years in good health and CMV-seropositive.

V usage is TRBV7-2 and J usage is TRBJ2-1; 9 bases map to TRBD2. Looked up from germline, CDR1 is SGHTA and CDR2 is FQGNSA. CDR3 length: 16 residues. V trimming: 3 bases; J trimming: 7 bases; junction bases outside the gene matches: 10. The CDR3 reads CASSFVWASGTNEQFF. The DNA of the CDR3 is TGTGCCAGCAGCTTTGTTTGGGCTAGCGGGACTAATGAGCAGTTCTTC.

This chain uses TRBV4-1 with TRBJ1-4, with a possible D match to TRBD1 (5 bases). The germline V gene encodes CDR1 MGHRA and CDR2 YSYEKL. V gave up 0 bases and J gave up 0 bases, with 8 bases separating them. The CDR3 extends over 16 amino acids. Here the CDR3 reads CASSQEGGTTNEKLFF. The CDR3 bases are TGCGCCAGCAGCCAAGAGGGGGGGACAACTAATGAAAAACTGTTTTTT.

V usage is TRBV4-1 and J usage is TRBJ2-7, with 9 bases identical to TRBD2. The CDR3 runs to 18 residues. Germline trimming cut 5 bases from V and 2 bases from J; bases unmatched to any gene: 16. The germline CDR1 and CDR2 sequences are MGHRA and YSYEKL. The CDR3 DNA follows: TGCGCCAGCAGCGCCCGGGCTGCGGGAGGGCCAATACCCTACGAGCAGTACTTC. It codes for CASSARAAGGPIPYEQYF.

The chain carries TRBV5-4 and TRBJ2-7; D may be TRBD2 (6 bases). The CDR3 is 14 amino acids. V was clipped by 3 bases and J by 6 bases, with 16 bases between them. Germline V gene lookup returns CDR1 SGHNT and CDR2 YYREEE (reference sequence). This CDR3 is CASSWSYGSSEQYF. CDR3 nucleotide sequence: TGTGCCAGCAGCTGGAGCTACGGGAGTTCCGAGCAGTACTTC. Variable domain in full (rest from reference TRBV5-4 and TRBJ2-7): ETGVTQSPTHLIKTRGQQVTLRCSSQSGHNTVSWYQQALGQGPQFIFQYYREEENGRGNFPPRFSGLQFPNYSSELNVNALELDDSALYLCASSWSYGSSEQYFGPGTRLTVT.

The gene calls are TRBV28 and TRBJ1-2; TRBD1 is a possible D gene (6 bases). Trimming removed 0 bases from V and 6 bases from J, with 23 bases in between. CDR1 MDHEN and CDR2 SYDVKM come from the germline V gene. The CDR3 has 18 amino acids. CDR3 nucleotide sequence: TGTGCCAGCAGTTTATGGGGCCTTTCTGCTCGGGGGGCAAATGGCTACACCTTC. It translates to CASSLWGLSARGANGYTF.